Below, 19 T cell receptor beta chains from the same sample are listed, as sequenced in a study of T cell responses to AZD1222 COVID-19 vaccine. Generated by immunoSEQ multiplex PCR, the TCRdb table keeps only in-frame clones and is missing some. The sample yields about 110,000 clones, around 92% seen once. The material sequenced was peripheral blood, taken on day 0 of AZD1222 vaccination. These receptors were taken from an adult in good health.

The rearrangement links TRBV5-4 to TRBJ1-2, with 8 bases lining up with TRBD1. V shed 4 bases, J shed 0 bases, and the junction held 8 bases outside the gene matches. The germline CDR1 and CDR2 sequences are SGHNT and YYREEE (reference sequence). CDR3 size: 16 residues. For the CDR3, the DNA is TGTGCCAGCAGCAAACCAGGGGGCACAGCTAACTATGGCTACACCTTC. It codes for CASSKPGGTANYGYTF.

This sequence joins TRBV19 and TRBJ2-1; TRBD2 aligns across 9 bases. This CDR3 has 16 amino acids. J was trimmed by 5 bases and V by 3 bases; bases with no gene match: 8. Looked up from germline, CDR1 is LNHDA and CDR2 is SQIVND (reference sequence). The CDR3 loop reads CASSIPGGGAHNEQFF. The CDR3 DNA reads TGTGCCAGTAGTATCCCAGGCGGGGGGGCCCACAATGAGCAGTTCTTC. Filled out from reference TRBV19 and TRBJ2-1, the complete variable domain reads DGGITQSPKYLFRKEGQNVTLSCEQNLNHDAMYWYRQDPGQGLRLIYYSQIVNDFQKGDIAEGYSVSREKKESFPLTVTSAQKNPTAFYLCASSIPGGGAHNEQFFGPGTRLTVL.

The chain recombines TRBV19 with TRBJ1-4; D unresolved. The ends were cut back, 3 bases at V and 5 bases at J, with 10 bases in the middle. This CDR3 region has 14 residues. Germline CDR1 and CDR2: LNHDA and SQIVND (reference sequence). CDR3 bases: TGTGCCAGTAGTATGATGGTTAGGAATGAAAAACTGTTTTTT. This sequence encodes CASSMMVRNEKLFF. The variable domain in full, completed from reference TRBV19 and TRBJ1-4, reads DGGITQSPKYLFRKEGQNVTLSCEQNLNHDAMYWYRQDPGQGLRLIYYSQIVNDFQKGDIAEGYSVSREKKESFPLTVTSAQKNPTAFYLCASSMMVRNEKLFFGSGTQLSVL.

The chain employs TRBV5-4 and TRBJ2-3; D unclear. This CDR3 spans 12 amino acids. Per the germline V gene, CDR1 is SGHNT and CDR2 is YYREEE (reference sequence). V was cut by 0 bases and J by 6 bases, with 5 bases left in between. This chain's CDR3 is CASSLATDTQYF. For the CDR3, the DNA is TGTGCCAGCAGCTTGGCGACGGATACGCAGTATTTT.

The chain joins TRBV2 to TRBJ2-7; 10 bases are shared with TRBD2. The CDR3 contains 14 residues. V trimming: 8 bases; J trimming: 2 bases; junction bases outside the gene matches: 6. Germline CDR1 and CDR2: SNHLY and FYNNEI. The CDR3 bases are TGTGCCAGCCAAGCGGGGGGGGCAGCCTACGAGCAGTACTTC. Translation: CASQAGGAAYEQYF.

The V and J genes are TRBV6-5 and TRBJ1-2; perhaps TRBD1 as D (6 bases). With 6 bases removed from V and 4 bases from J, the gap between germline ends came to 15 bases. The CDR3 sequence is 14 residues long. Germline CDR1 reads MNHEY; CDR2 reads SVGAGI. The CDR3 region has the DNA TGTGCCAGCAGCCGTCCCGGGACAAGCTATGGCTACACCTTC. Its protein is CASSRPGTSYGYTF.

The V gene is TRBV2, the J gene TRBJ1-5; possible D gene TRBD1, 5 bases. V lost 2 bases, J lost 5 bases, and 13 bases lay in between. CDR3 length equals 15 residues. From germline, CDR1 is SNHLY and CDR2 FYNNEI. For the CDR3, the DNA is TGTGCCAGCAGTGAAAGTCAGGGATCTTATCAGCCCCAGCATTTT. The encoded protein is CASSESQGSYQPQHF.

CDR3 bases: TGTGCCAGCAGCCCTCCGATAGGGGCGGGGGCGACGGGCTATGGCTACACCTTC. This sequence encodes CASSPPIGAGATGYGYTF. The rearrangement joins TRBV7-9 to TRBJ1-2; D is possibly TRBD1 (6 bases). This CDR3 contains 18 residues. Germline lookup yields CDR1 SEHNR and CDR2 FQNEAQ (reference sequence). The V gene lost 5 bases and the J gene lost 4 bases, with 26 bases spanning the gap. The full variable domain, rest sourced from reference TRBV7-9 and TRBJ1-2, is DTGVSQNPRHKITKRGQNVTFRCDPISEHNRLYWYRQTLGQGPEFLTYFQNEAQLEKSRLLSDRFSAERPKGSFSTLEIQRTEQGDSAMYLCASSPPIGAGATGYGYTFGSGTRLTVV.

V usage is TRBV6-6 and J usage is TRBJ2-1; TRBD2 matches 8 bases. Per the germline V gene, CDR1 is MNHNY and CDR2 is SVGAGI (reference sequence). The trim removed 2 bases at V and 6 bases at J, leaving 6 bases unmatched. This CDR3 region has 15 residues. The CDR3 nucleotides read TGTGCCAGCAGTTACCCGGGGGGGCAGGGCAATGAGCAGTTCTTC. Translated: CASSYPGGQGNEQFF.

This sequence joins TRBV5-8 and TRBJ2-3; D uncertain. CDR1 and CDR2 (germline): SGHTS, YDEGEE. The CDR3 has 16 amino acids. The V end was cut by 0 bases, the J end by 2 bases, with 13 bases between. The CDR3 sequence: CASSLGALRFTDTQYF. The DNA of the CDR3 is TGTGCCAGCAGCTTGGGTGCTCTGAGATTCACAGATACGCAGTATTTT.

The V call is TRBV14, the J call TRBJ2-2; D unclear. Looked up from germline, CDR1 is SGHDN and CDR2 is FVKESK. The CDR3 spans 14 residues. Trimming removed 3 bases from V and 5 bases from J, with 10 bases in between. CDR3 in amino acids: CASSHWTLTGELFF. In nucleotides, the CDR3 is TGTGCCAGCAGCCATTGGACGTTGACCGGGGAGCTGTTTTTT. Variable domain in full (rest from reference TRBV14 and TRBJ2-2): EAGVTQFPSHSVIEKGQTVTLRCDPISGHDNLYWYRRVMGKEIKFLLHFVKESKQDESGMPNNRFLAERTGGTYSTLKVQPAELEDSGVYFCASSHWTLTGELFFGEGSRLTVL.

The V gene is TRBV28, the J gene TRBJ1-1; D gene unclear. The CDR3 has 13 amino acids. Germline CDR1 and CDR2: MDHEN and SYDVKM. Deletions cut 6 bases from V and 0 bases from J, with 8 bases between. The CDR3 nucleotides are TGTGCCAGCAGGGATACATTGAACACTGAAGCTTTCTTT. Its protein is CASRDTLNTEAFF. Combining the CDR3 with reference TRBV28 and TRBJ1-1 gives the whole variable domain DVKVTQSSRYLVKRTGEKVFLECVQDMDHENMFWYRQDPGLGLRLIYFSYDVKMKEKGDIPEGYSVSREKKERFSLILESASTNQTSMYLCASRDTLNTEAFFGQGTRLTVV.

J is TRBJ1-3 and V is TRBV11-3, with a weak D call TRBD1 (6 bases). This CDR3 region has 15 residues. The V and J ends lost 2 bases and 0 bases respectively, with 8 bases between them. Germline V CDR1 and CDR2: SGHNT, YENEEA. The DNA for the CDR3 is TGTGCCAGCAGCTTAACACAGGGCTCTGGAAACACCATATATTTT. Amino acid sequence: CASSLTQGSGNTIYF.

The chain carries TRBV5-5 and TRBJ2-7, with D hard to call. V lost 0 bases to trimming and J lost 6 bases, with 7 bases between them. The CDR3 sequence is 12 residues long. The V gene's germline CDR1 is SGHKS and CDR2 YYEKEE (reference sequence). The CDR3 DNA reads as TGTGCCAGCAGCTTGGAGTTGGGCGAGCAGTACTTC. Amino acid sequence: CASSLELGEQYF.

This chain connects TRBV10-1 to TRBJ1-2; a possible D gene is TRBD1 (5 bases). The V gene lost 5 bases and the J gene lost 8 bases, with 15 bases spanning the gap. CDR3 length: 13 residues. Germline loops: CDR1 WNHNN, CDR2 SYGVQD (reference sequence). For the CDR3, the DNA is TGCGCCAGCAGTTCGGGACGGCTCTGGGGCTACACCTTC. Its translation: CASSSGRLWGYTF.

In nucleotides, the CDR3 is TGTGCCAGCAGAATCTCCCGGGGGTCCTACAATGAGCAGTTCTTC. This gives the protein CASRISRGSYNEQFF. This chain uses TRBV2 with TRBJ2-1; a possible D gene is TRBD2 (6 bases). Germline-derived CDR1 and CDR2 are SNHLY and FYNNEI. The CDR3 is 15 residues long. Trimming took 6 bases from V and 1 from J, leaving 13 bases between them.

The rearrangement links TRBV7-9 to TRBJ1-1; maybe TRBD1 (6 bases). The germline CDR1 and CDR2 sequences are SEHNR and FQNEAQ (reference sequence). The CDR3 contains 16 residues. Trimming shortened V by 3 bases and J by 7 bases, and 21 bases separated the two germline ends. The CDR3 coding sequence is TGTGCCAGCAGCTTTGGCCAGGGGTTCTTCCCCGGTGAAGCTTTCTTT. It encodes CASSFGQGFFPGEAFF.

The rearrangement joins TRBV2 to TRBJ2-1; D could derive from TRBD1 or TRBD2 (5 bases each). Trimming shortened V by 8 bases and J by 5 bases, and 13 bases separated the two germline ends. The germline gives CDR1 SNHLY, CDR2 FYNNEI. The CDR3 is 13 amino acids. The CDR3 protein is CASVRDGHNEQFF. CDR3 in DNA: TGTGCCAGCGTCCGGGACGGACACAATGAGCAGTTCTTC.

This sequence joins TRBV7-9 and TRBJ2-4, with 9 bases that match TRBD1. Germline lookup yields CDR1 SEHNR and CDR2 FQNEAQ (reference sequence). The CDR3 has 15 amino acids. The trim removed 1 base at V and 8 bases at J, leaving 6 bases unmatched. This CDR3 reads CASSLDTGGEYIQYF. For the CDR3, the DNA is TGTGCCAGCAGCTTAGATACAGGGGGCGAGTACATTCAGTACTTC.